Below are 4 T cell receptor beta chains sequenced from a single sample in a study of cytomegalovirus exposure and HLA in healthy donors. Use of 60 Vbeta and 13 Jbeta primers characterized the PCR. Some clones are missing from TCRdb's copy, which holds only in-frame ones; the method was immunoSEQ multiplex PCR. The sample carries approximately 140,000 clones, roughly 76% recorded once. The sequenced sample consisted of PBMCs. These receptors all stem from a woman between 40 and 50 years old in good health and CMV-seronegative.

CDR3 in amino acids: CSALATGHGGYGYTF. CDR3 DNA: TGCAGCGCCCTAGCGACAGGGCACGGCGGCTATGGCTACACCTTC. The genes are TRBV29-1 and TRBJ1-2, with 7 bases that match TRBD1. V shed 7 bases and J 4 bases; nucleotides not matched to a gene: 15. Germline lookup yields CDR1 SQVTM and CDR2 ANQGSEA. The CDR3 consists of 15 residues.

As concerns this clone: At one boundary the junction diverges from the germline segment, which might be a read error. The chain combines TRBV7-9 with TRBJ1-4; a weak D match, TRBD1 (5 bases). CDR3 length: 15 amino acids. Germline V gene sequence: CDR1 SEHNR, CDR2 FQNEAQ (reference sequence). The CDR3 DNA reads TGTTCCAGCAGCTTAGCGCGGGGGACTAATGAAAAACTGTTTTTT. Protein sequence: CSSSLARGTNEKLFF.

This chain links TRBV7-2 with TRBJ2-1; D might be TRBD2 (5 bases). V was clipped by 5 bases and J by 9 bases, with 14 bases between them. The CDR3 is 13 residues long. CDR1 and CDR2 (germline): SGHTA, FQGNSA. The CDR3, as DNA: TGTGCCAGCAGCATTCATTCCGAGGGTGAGCAGTTCTTC. Translated: CASSIHSEGEQFF.

The CDR3, as DNA: TGTGCCAGCAGCTTAGCGACGGAGGATCAGCCCCAGCATTTT. Translation: CASSLATEDQPQHF. This chain links TRBV7-8 with TRBJ1-5; D not resolved. CDR3 length: 14 amino acids. Germline CDR1 SGHVS, CDR2 FQNEAQ. Trimming pared 0 bases from V and 5 bases from J, leaving 8 bases between. The variable domain in full, completed from reference TRBV7-8 and TRBJ1-5, reads GAGVSQSPRYKVAKRGQDVALRCDPISGHVSLFWYQQALGQGPEFLTYFQNEAQLDKSGLPSDRFFAERPEGSVSTLKIQRTQQEDSAVYLCASSLATEDQPQHFGDGTRLSIL.